This T cell receptor (beta chain) emerged from a study of CD8+CD57+ T cells in acquired aplastic anemia. About the research overall: Sorted cells (CD4+ and CD8+) yielded DNA amounts that averaged approximately 3.1 ug. CD4+ cell libraries from healthy donors averaged about 10 million reads.

Template material for TCR beta VDJ and CDR3 profiling consisted of genomic DNA. MiXCR, run by TCRdb on the reads, gives a single entry per CDR3 protein. The sample lists 74,000 or so distinct CDR3 sequences; around 50% were seen once. Regarding this clonotype: Its specificity is not known.

CDR3 size: 16 residues. Germline V gives CDR1 DFQATT, CDR2 SNEGSKA (reference sequence). The junction had 8 bases not matched to a gene; V was cut back by 6 bases and J by 3 bases. Study conclusions and caveats: Patients and controls were found to share over 25 CD8+ CDR3 sequences. The study found no significant CD8+ Simpson's diversity difference between patients and controls.

The V call is TRBV20-1, the J call TRBJ1-6; TRBD1 matches at 10 bases. This clonotype was obtained from a human donor in good health, serving as a control. The sequenced sample consisted of sorted CD4+, CD8+, or CD8+CD57+ T cells (not recorded which) from PBMCs. In DNA form, the CDR3 reads TGCAGTGCGAGACCGGGACAGGGGAGCTATAATTCACCCCTCCACTTT. Translated: CSARPGQGSYNSPLHF.